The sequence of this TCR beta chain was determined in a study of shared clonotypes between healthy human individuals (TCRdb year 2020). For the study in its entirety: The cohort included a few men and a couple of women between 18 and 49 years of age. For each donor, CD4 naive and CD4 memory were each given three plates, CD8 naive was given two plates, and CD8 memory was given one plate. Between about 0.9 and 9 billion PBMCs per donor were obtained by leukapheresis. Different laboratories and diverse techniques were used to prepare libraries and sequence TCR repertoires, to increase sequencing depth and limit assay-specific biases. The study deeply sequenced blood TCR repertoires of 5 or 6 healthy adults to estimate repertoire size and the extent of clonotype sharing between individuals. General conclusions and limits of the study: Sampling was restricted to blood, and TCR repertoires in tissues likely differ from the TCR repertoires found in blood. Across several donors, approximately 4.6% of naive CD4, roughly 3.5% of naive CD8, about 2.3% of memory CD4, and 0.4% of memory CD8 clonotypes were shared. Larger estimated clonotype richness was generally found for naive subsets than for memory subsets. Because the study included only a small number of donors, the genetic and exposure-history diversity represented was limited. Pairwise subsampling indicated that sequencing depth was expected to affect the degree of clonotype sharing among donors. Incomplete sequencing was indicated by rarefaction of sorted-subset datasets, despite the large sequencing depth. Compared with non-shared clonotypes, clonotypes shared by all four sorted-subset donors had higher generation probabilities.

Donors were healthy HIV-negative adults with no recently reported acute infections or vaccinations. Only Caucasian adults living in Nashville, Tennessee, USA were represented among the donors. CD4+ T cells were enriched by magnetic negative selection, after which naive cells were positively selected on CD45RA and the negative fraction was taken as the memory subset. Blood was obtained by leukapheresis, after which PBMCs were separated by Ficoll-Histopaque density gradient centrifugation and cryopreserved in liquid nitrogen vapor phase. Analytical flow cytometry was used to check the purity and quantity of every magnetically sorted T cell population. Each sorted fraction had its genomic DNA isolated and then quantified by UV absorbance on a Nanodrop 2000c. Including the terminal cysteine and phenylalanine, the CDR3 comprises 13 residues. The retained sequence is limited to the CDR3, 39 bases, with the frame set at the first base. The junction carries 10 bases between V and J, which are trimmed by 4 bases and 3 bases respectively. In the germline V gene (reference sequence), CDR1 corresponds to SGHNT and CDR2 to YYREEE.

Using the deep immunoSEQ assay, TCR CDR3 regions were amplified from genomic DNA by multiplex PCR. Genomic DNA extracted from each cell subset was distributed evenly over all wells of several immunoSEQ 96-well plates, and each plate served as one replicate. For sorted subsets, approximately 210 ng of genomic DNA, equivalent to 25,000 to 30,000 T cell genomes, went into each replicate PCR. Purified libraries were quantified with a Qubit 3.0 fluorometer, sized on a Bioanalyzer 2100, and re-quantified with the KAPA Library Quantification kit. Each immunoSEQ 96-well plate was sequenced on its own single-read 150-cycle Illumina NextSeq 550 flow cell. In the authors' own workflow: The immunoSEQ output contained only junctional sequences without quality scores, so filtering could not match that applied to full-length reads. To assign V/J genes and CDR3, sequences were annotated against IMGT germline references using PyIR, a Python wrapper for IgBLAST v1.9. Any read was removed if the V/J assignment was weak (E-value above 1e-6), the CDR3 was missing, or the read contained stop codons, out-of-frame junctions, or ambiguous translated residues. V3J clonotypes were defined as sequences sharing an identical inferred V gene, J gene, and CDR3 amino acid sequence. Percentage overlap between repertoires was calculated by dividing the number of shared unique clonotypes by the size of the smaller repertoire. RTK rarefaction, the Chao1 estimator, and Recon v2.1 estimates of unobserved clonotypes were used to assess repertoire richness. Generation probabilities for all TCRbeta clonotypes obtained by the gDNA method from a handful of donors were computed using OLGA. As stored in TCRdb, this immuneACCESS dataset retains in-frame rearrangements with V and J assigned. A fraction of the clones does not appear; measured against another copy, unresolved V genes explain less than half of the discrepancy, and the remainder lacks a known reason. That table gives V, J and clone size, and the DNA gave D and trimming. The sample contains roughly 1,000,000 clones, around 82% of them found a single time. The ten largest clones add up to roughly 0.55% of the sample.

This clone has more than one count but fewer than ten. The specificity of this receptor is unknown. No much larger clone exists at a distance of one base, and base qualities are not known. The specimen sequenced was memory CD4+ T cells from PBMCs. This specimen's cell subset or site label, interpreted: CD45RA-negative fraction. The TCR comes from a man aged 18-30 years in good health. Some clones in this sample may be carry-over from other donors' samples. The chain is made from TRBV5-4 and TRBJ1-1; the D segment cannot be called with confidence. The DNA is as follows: TGTGCCAGCAGCACCATAGGTTACACTGAAGCTTTCTTT. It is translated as CASSTIGYTEAFF.